This is a list of T cell receptor beta chains from one sample in a study of Ad26.COV2.S vaccination and SARS-CoV-2 variants. Some clones are missing from TCRdb's copy, which holds only in-frame ones; the method was immunoSEQ multiplex PCR. The data show about 480,000 clones, roughly nine tenths seen once. This specimen consisted of peripheral blood, obtained in a trial of Ad26.COV2.S vaccine versus placebo. Receptors were obtained from a person aged 18-65 years who received the Ad26.COV2.S COVID-19 vaccine or a placebo. The CDR3 runs from the conserved cysteine through the conserved F or W. The order of the fields is clone size, D gene, V gene, CDR3 protein. A D gene is named only where the DNA matches it firmly. Clone size is not always given. Where it is, it says once, few, many or a class for expanded clones.

>.|TRBD2|TRBV15
CATSRVAGGSYEQYF
>.|TRBD2|TRBV7-2
CASSLDGPAGFRSEQFF
>.|TRBD2|TRBV2
CASSDLAGGRETQYF
>.|.|TRBV30
CAWATGFNYGYTF
>.|TRBD2|TRBV14
CASSPLLGGRSTGELFF
>few|.|TRBV10-1
CASSEVNRENLHEQYF
>few|.|TRBV28
CATCKTANSGNTIYF
>.|TRBD2|TRBV19
CASSMGLAWADTQYF
>.|TRBD1|TRBV7-2
CASSKPGQGVAETQYF
>.|TRBD1|TRBV19
CASSIVGGTGAISTF
>once|.|TRBV19
CASTPSGGGNYGYTF
>.|.|TRBV19
CASSTRGLNEQFF
>.|.|TRBV19
CASSRGTASYEQYF
>.|TRBD2|TRBV19
CASLYPRLAGGGGELFF
>.|.|TRBV5-4
CASSRRDPNNYNEQFF
>.|.|TRBV28
CASSFSGATYGYTF
>.|.|TRBV5-6
CASSGTGLTLYEQYF
>.|.|TRBV27
CASSLAGYTEAFF
>.|.|TRBV5-4
CASSLVWGTNTGELFF
>.|.|TRBV28
CASSPLGVLGEQYF
>.|.|TRBV7-3
CASSPTPGVNEQYF
>.|TRBD1|TRBV7-2
CASSFDRGRDTEAFF
>once|.|TRBV19
CASSASLGNEQFF
>.|.|TRBV28
CASSMTQGDTIYF
>once|.|TRBV4-2
CASSPLTFGDPNEQYF
>.|TRBD1|TRBV28
CASSLQGARNTEAFF
>.|.|TRBV7-3
CASSSPGVGELFF